This is a list of T cell receptor beta chains from one sample in a study of immune evolution from preneoplasia to lung adenocarcinoma. Sequencing used immunoSEQ multiplex PCR; TCRdb keeps in-frame clones, though not all of them. The table records several thousand clones, approximately 79% of them present only once. Sequenced input: FFPE invasive lung adenocarcinoma tissue. These TCRs come from a person between 55 and 69 years old with lung adenocarcinoma. Each CDR3 is given with its conserved first and last residue. D genes are given only for firm matches. For some rows the clone size is stated as once, few or many, or as a class when expanded; others skip it.

D	length	size	J	V	CDR3	DNA
.	14	few	TRBJ1-4	TRBV27	CASKRTPTNEKLFF	TGTGCCAGCAAGAGAACACCAACTAATGAAAAACTGTTTTTT
TRBD1	16	.	TRBJ2-7	TRBV28	CASITWRTGGSYEQYF	TGTGCCAGCATCACTTGGAGGACAGGGGGCTCCTACGAGCAGTACTTC
TRBD2	15	.	TRBJ2-7	TRBV5-1	CASSLEAGAYYEQYF	TGCGCCAGCAGCTTGGAGGCGGGAGCATACTACGAGCAGTACTTC
.	16	.	TRBJ1-2	TRBV28	CASSFGRGGIIYGYTF	TGTGCCAGCAGTTTCGGGCGGGGGGGGATTATCTATGGCTACACCTTC
TRBD2	15	.	TRBJ2-1	TRBV7-3	CASSPTSGPNNEQFF	TGTGCCAGCAGCCCCACTAGCGGGCCGAACAATGAGCAGTTCTTC
TRBD1	14	.	TRBJ1-1	TRBV19	CASSIEGTGVEAFF	TGTGCCAGTAGTATAGAAGGGACAGGGGTTGAAGCTTTCTTT
TRBD1	14	few	TRBJ2-7	TRBV5-1	CASSDGQGGYEQYF	TGCGCCAGCAGCGACGGACAGGGAGGCTACGAGCAGTACTTC
TRBD2	14	.	TRBJ2-2	TRBV30	CALKRERYTGELFF	TGTGCCTTAAAGCGGGAGAGGTACACCGGGGAGCTGTTTTTT
.	14	.	TRBJ1-2	TRBV10-3	CAIRSGGEGFGYTF	TGTGCCATCAGGTCGGGCGGGGAAGGCTTTGGCTACACCTTC
TRBD1	17	.	TRBJ2-2	TRBV19	CASSIVGQGAGGGELFF	TGTGCCAGTAGTATAGTCGGACAGGGGGCGGGTGGCGGGGAGCTGTTTTTT
TRBD2	17	.	TRBJ2-1	TRBV7-2	CASSPHPTSGSMNEQFF	TGTGCCAGCAGCCCTCACCCGACTAGCGGGAGTATGAATGAGCAGTTCTTC
.	15	.	TRBJ1-5	TRBV5-1	CASRDSPTGNQPQHF	TGCGCCAGCAGGGACAGTCCCACTGGCAATCAGCCCCAGCATTTT
.	13	.	TRBJ2-2	TRBV27	CASRRTGAGELFF	TGTGCCAGCAGGAGGACTGGCGCCGGGGAGCTGTTTTTT
TRBD1	16	.	TRBJ1-2	TRBV28	CASGRTGRIGSGGYTF	TGTGCCAGCGGCAGGACAGGCCGCATTGGCTCTGGCGGCTACACCTTC
TRBD1	15	once	TRBJ2-7	TRBV11-3	CASSSRGQGSYQQYF	TGTGCCAGCAGCTCTAGGGGACAGGGATCGTACCAGCAGTACTTC
TRBD1	20	.	TRBJ2-3	TRBV28	CASSLLGTGRAAGGTDTQYF	TGTGCCAGCAGTTTATTGGGGACAGGGAGGGCCGCGGGAGGCACAGATACGCAGTATTTT
TRBD2	15	.	TRBJ2-7	TRBV27	CASSLSGRASYEQYF	TGTGCCAGCAGTTTAAGTGGGAGGGCCTCCTACGAGCAGTACTTC
TRBD1	15	few	TRBJ2-7	TRBV5-1	CASSLGQGNLYEQYF	TGCGCCAGCAGCTTGGGACAGGGAAACCTCTACGAGCAGTACTTC
TRBD1	15	.	TRBJ2-2	TRBV5-1	CASSKTATGDGELFF	TGCGCCAGCAGCAAGACGGCAACAGGGGACGGGGAGCTGTTTTTT
TRBD1	16	.	TRBJ2-7	TRBV5-1	CASRPPPGTGYYEQYF	TGCGCCAGCAGACCCCCGCCCGGGACAGGGTACTACGAGCAGTACTTC
.	13	.	TRBJ2-3	TRBV7-2	CASSTLAAQTQYF	TGTGCCAGCAGCACGTTAGCGGCCCAGACGCAGTATTTT
TRBD1	17	.	TRBJ1-1	TRBV5-5	CASSSAGRGGMNTEAFF	TGTGCCAGCAGCAGCGCCGGGAGAGGGGGCATGAACACTGAAGCTTTCTTT
.	13	.	TRBJ1-5	TRBV15	CATSRSAPEPQHF	TGTGCCACCAGCAGGTCCGCTCCGGAGCCCCAGCATTTT
.	14	.	TRBJ2-5	TRBV29-1	CSVVNPVYQETQYF	TGCAGCGTTGTTAACCCAGTCTATCAAGAGACCCAGTACTTC
TRBD2	14	.	TRBJ2-7	TRBV7-8	CASSPRGGGNEQYF	TGTGCCAGCAGCCCCCGGGGGGGAGGGAACGAGCAGTACTTC
TRBD2	16	.	TRBJ2-1	TRBV18	CASSWASLAAGNEQFF	TGTGCCAGCTCGTGGGCAAGCCTAGCGGCAGGCAATGAGCAGTTCTTC
TRBD1	15	.	TRBJ2-7	TRBV4-2	CASSQEVTGTYEQYF	TGTGCCAGCAGCCAAGAGGTGACAGGGACCTACGAGCAGTACTTC
.	14	.	TRBJ2-3	TRBV14	CASSQGRRGDTQYF	TGTGCCAGCAGCCAAGGACGGCGGGGAGATACGCAGTATTTT
TRBD2	15	few	TRBJ2-3	TRBV19	CASSSAGAYTDTQYF	TGTGCCAGTAGTAGTGCGGGAGCTTACACAGATACGCAGTATTTT
TRBD1	16	.	TRBJ1-1	TRBV18	CASSSGQGLRNTEAFF	TGTGCCAGCTCATCCGGACAGGGCCTGAGGAACACTGAAGCTTTTTTT
.	13	.	TRBJ1-1	TRBV28	CASREYRWTEAFF	TGTGCCAGCAGGGAGTATCGATGGACTGAAGCTTTCTTT
.	14	once	TRBJ1-4	TRBV27	CATRDFSGGEKLFF	TGTGCCACTAGGGATTTTAGCGGTGGTGAAAAACTGTTTTTT
.	15	.	TRBJ2-2	TRBV5-1	CASSQARLEAGELFF	TGCGCCAGCAGCCAGGCTCGATTAGAGGCCGGGGAGCTGTTTTTT
.	14	.	TRBJ2-1	TRBV7-3	CASSLGRTNNEQFF	TGTGCCAGCAGCTTAGGACGGACGAACAATGAGCAGTTCTTC
.	12	once	TRBJ2-7	TRBV28	CASKQGFYEQYF	TGTGCCAGCAAACAGGGTTTCTACGAGCAGTACTTC
.	14	once	TRBJ2-7	TRBV19	CASSASGTSYEQYF	TGTGCCAGTAGTGCCTCCGGGACCTCCTACGAGCAGTACTTC
.	14	.	TRBJ2-7	TRBV21-1	CASMELEPFYEQYF	TGTGCCAGCATGGAACTAGAGCCCTTCTACGAGCAGTACTTC
.	12	.	TRBJ2-7	TRBV2	CASSDPRDEQYF	TGTGCCAGCAGTGATCCTAGGGACGAGCAGTACTTC
.	16	.	TRBJ2-3	TRBV14	CASSQELLAAADTQYF	TGTGCCAGCAGCCAAGAACTTTTGGCGGCTGCTGATACGCAGTATTTT
.	17	.	TRBJ2-6	TRBV15	CATSRDRRDSGANVLTF	TGTGCCACCAGCAGAGACAGGCGGGACTCTGGGGCCAACGTCCTGACTTTC
.	17	.	TRBJ1-5	TRBV28	CASSFVRVRRGNQPQHF	TGTGCCAGCAGTTTTGTTAGAGTCCGCCGGGGGAATCAGCCCCAGCATTTT
.	15	.	TRBJ1-3	TRBV2	CASSADTISGNTIYF	TGTGCCAGCAGCGCGGACACGATCTCTGGAAACACCATATATTTT
TRBD1	13	once	TRBJ2-3	TRBV5-1	CASRTGGTDTQYF	TGCGCCAGCAGGACAGGGGGTACAGATACGCAGTATTTT
.	16	once	TRBJ2-2	TRBV11-2	CASSLGGQDRAGELFF	TGTGCCAGCAGCTTGGGGGGCCAAGACAGGGCCGGGGAGCTGTTTTTT
.	14	.	TRBJ2-1	TRBV5-1	CASSVQEAYNEQFF	TGCGCCAGCAGCGTCCAAGAGGCCTACAATGAGCAGTTCTTC
TRBD2	18	.	TRBJ2-2	TRBV4-2	CASSRQTSGSMTAGELFF	TGTGCCAGCAGCCGACAGACTAGCGGGAGTATGACGGCCGGGGAGCTGTTTTTT
.	15	.	TRBJ1-1	TRBV11-1	CASSLTDSWDLEAFF	TGTGCCAGCAGCCTAACGGACAGCTGGGACTTGGAAGCTTTCTTT
.	16	.	TRBJ1-5	TRBV19	CASSILSATGEQPQHF	TGTGCCAGTAGTATATTGAGCGCTACCGGGGAACAGCCCCAGCATTTT
TRBD1	17	.	TRBJ2-2	TRBV15	CATSSPGTGFDTGELFF	TGTGCCACCAGCTCCCCCGGGACAGGGTTTGACACCGGGGAGCTGTTTTTT
.	14	.	TRBJ2-7	TRBV28	CASSKRQQPYEQYF	TGTGCCAGCAGCAAACGACAGCAACCCTACGAGCAGTACTTC
.	17	.	TRBJ1-5	TRBV27	CASSLSNAPKGNQPQHF	TGTGCCAGCAGTTTATCGAATGCTCCGAAGGGCAATCAGCCCCAGCATTTT
TRBD2	14	.	TRBJ2-1	TRBV30	CAGQGGGRHNEQFF	TGTGCCGGCCAGGGCGGGGGGCGCCACAATGAGCAGTTCTTC
TRBD1	14	.	TRBJ2-7	TRBV5-1	CASSLQQGAYEQYF	TGCGCCAGCAGCTTGCAACAGGGGGCATACGAGCAGTACTTC
.	15	.	TRBJ2-7	TRBV19	CASSIDSRERHEQYF	TGTGCCAGTAGTATAGATAGTAGGGAAAGGCACGAGCAGTACTTC
TRBD1	13	.	TRBJ1-1	TRBV29-1	CSADRGQWTEAFF	TGCAGCGCAGACAGGGGGCAATGGACTGAAGCTTTCTTT
.	14	once	TRBJ1-1	TRBV6-5	CASSYELGRTEAFF	TGTGCCAGCAGTTACGAGCTGGGGAGGACTGAAGCTTTCTTT
.	15	few	TRBJ2-7	TRBV7-2	CASSLALQPVYEQYF	TGTGCCAGCAGCTTAGCTTTACAGCCAGTCTACGAGCAGTACTTC
TRBD2	14	.	TRBJ2-1	TRBV5-1	CASSLASSGYTWFF	TGCGCCAGCAGCTTGGCATCTAGCGGATATACTTGGTTCTTC
TRBD2	18	.	TRBJ2-3	TRBV7-2	CASSLTASGGGSTDTQYF	TGTGCCAGCAGCTTAACCGCTAGCGGGGGGGGGAGCACAGATACGCAGTATTTT